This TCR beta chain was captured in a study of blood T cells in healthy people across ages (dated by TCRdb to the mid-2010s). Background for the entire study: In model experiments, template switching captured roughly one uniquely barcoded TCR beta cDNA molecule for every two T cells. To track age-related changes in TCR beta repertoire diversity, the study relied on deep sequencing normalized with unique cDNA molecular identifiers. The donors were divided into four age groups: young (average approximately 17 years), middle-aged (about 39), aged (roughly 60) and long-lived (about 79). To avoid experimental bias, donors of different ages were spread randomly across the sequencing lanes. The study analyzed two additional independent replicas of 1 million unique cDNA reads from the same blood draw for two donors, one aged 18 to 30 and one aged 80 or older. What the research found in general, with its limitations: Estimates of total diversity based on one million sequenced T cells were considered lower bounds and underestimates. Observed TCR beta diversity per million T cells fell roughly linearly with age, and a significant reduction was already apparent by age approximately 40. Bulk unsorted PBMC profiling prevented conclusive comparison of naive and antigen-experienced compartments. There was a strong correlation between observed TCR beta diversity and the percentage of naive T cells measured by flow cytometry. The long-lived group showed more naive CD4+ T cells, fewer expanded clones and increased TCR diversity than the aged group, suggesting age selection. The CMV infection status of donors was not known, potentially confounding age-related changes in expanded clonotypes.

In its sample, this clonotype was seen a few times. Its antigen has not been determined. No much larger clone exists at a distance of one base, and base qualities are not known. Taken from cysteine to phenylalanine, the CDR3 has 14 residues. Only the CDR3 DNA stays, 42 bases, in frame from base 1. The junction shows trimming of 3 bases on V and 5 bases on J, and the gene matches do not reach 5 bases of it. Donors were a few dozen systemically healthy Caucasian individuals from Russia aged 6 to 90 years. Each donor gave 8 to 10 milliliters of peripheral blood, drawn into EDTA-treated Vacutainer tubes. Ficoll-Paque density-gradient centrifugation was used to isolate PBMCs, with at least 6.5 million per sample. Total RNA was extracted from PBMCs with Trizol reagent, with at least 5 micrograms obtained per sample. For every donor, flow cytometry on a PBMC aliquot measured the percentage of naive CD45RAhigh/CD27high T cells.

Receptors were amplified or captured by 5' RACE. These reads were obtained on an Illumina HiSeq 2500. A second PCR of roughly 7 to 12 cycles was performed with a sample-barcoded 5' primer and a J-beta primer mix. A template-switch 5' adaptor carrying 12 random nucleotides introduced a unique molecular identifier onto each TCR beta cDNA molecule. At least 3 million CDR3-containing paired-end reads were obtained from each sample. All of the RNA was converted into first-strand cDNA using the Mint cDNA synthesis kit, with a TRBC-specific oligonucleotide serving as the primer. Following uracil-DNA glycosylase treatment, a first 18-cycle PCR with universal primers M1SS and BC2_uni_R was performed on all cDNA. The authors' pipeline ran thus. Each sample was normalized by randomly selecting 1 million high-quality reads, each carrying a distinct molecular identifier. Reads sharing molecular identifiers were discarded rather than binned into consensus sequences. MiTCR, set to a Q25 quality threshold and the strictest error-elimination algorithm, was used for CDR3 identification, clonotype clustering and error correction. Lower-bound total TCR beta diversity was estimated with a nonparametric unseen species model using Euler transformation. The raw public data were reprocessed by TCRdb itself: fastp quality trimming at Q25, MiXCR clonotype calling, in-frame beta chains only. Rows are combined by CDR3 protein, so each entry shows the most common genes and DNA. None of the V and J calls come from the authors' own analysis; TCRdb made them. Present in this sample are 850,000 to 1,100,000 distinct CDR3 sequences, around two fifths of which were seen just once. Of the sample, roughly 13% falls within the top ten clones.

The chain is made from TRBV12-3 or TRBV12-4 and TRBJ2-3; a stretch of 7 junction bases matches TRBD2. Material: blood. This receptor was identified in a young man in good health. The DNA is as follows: TGTGCCAGCAGTTTGGGCGGGGGTATAGATACGCAGTATTTT. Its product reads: CASSLGGGIDTQYF.